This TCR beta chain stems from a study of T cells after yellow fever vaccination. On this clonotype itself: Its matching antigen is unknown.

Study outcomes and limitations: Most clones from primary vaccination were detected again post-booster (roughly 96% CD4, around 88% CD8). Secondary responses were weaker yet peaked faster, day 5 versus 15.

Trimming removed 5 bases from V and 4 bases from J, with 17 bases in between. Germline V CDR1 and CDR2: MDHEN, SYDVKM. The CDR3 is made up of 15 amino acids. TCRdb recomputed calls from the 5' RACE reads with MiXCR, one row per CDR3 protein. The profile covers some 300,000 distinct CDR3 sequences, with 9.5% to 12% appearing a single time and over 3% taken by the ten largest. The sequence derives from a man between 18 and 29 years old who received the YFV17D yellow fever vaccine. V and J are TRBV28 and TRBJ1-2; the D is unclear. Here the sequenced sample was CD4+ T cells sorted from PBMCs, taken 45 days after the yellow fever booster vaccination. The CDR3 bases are TGTGCCAGCAGTCCACACCCGTCGGCGCCCTATGGCTACACCTTC. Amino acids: CASSPHPSAPYGYTF.